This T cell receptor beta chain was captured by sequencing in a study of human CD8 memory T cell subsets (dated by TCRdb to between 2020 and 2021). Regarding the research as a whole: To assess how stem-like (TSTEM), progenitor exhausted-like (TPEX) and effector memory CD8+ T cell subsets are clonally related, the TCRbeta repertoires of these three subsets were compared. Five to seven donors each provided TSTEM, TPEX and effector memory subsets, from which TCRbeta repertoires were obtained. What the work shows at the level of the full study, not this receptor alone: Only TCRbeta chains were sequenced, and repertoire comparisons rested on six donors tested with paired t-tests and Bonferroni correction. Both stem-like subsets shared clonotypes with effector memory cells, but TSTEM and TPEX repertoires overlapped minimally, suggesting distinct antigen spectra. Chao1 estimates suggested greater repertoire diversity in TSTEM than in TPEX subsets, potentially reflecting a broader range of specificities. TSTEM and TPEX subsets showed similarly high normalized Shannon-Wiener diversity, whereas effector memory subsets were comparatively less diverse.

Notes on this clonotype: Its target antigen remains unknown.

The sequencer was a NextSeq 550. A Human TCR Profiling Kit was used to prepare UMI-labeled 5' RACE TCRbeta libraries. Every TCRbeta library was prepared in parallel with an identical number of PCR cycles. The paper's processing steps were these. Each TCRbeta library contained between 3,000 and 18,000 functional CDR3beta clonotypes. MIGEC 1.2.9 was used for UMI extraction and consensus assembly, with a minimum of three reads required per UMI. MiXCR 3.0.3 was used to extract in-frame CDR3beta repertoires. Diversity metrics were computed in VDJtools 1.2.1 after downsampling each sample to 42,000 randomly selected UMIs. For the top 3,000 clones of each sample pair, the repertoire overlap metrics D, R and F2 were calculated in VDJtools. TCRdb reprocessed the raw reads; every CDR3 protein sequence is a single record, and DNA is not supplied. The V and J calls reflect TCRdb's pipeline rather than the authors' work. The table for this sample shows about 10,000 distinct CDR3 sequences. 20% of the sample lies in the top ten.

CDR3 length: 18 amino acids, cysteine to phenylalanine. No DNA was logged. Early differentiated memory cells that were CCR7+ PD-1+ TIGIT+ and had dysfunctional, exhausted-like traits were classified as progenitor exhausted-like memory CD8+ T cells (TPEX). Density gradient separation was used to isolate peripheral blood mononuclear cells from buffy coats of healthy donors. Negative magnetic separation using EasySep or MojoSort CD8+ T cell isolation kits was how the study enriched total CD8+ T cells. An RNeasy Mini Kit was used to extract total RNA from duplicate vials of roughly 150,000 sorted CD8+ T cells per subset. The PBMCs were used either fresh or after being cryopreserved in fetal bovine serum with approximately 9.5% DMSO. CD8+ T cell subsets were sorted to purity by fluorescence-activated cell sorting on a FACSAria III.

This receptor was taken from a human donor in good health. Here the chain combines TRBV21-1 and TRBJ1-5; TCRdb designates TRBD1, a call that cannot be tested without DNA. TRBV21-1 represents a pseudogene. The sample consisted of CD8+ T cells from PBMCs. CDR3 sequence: CASSKTPVLGQPNQPQHF.